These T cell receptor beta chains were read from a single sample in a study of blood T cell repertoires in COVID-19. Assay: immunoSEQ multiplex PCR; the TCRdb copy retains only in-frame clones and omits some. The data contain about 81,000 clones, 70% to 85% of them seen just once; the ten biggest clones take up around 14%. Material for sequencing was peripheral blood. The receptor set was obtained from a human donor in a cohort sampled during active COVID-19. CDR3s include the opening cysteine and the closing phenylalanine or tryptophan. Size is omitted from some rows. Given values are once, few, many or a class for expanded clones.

CASSRGLDEKLFF	once	TRBV5-1	TRBJ1-4
CASRIPGRGNGYTF	NA	TRBV28	TRBJ1-2
CATRVGAEAFF	NA	TRBV2	TRBJ1-1
CASSLLARAQETQYF	NA	TRBV5-1	TRBJ2-5
CASSPPYRRERNTEAFF	NA	TRBV18	TRBJ1-1
CASSPYRTSGGAKDEQFF	NA	TRBV3-1/TRBV3-2	TRBJ2-1
CASSGRGIRANEKLFF	once	TRBV2	TRBJ1-4
CASSPPGLGNNEQFF	NA	TRBV18	TRBJ2-1
CASSYQDGKYGYTF	NA	TRBV5-1	TRBJ1-2
CATGGGVTDTQYF	NA	TRBV5-1	TRBJ2-3
CASSLFTGGPTDTQYF	NA	TRBV7-8	TRBJ2-3
CASSFRGGDTQYF	NA	TRBV7-8	TRBJ2-3
CASSPGPSPDTQYF	NA	TRBV18	TRBJ2-3
CASSPGLGSVEQYF	NA	TRBV6-5	TRBJ2-7
CASHEAGQDYQETQYF	NA	TRBV3-1/TRBV3-2	TRBJ2-5
CSARRDEQFF	NA	TRBV20-1	TRBJ2-1
CASGLVQGIVTDTQYF	once	TRBV12-5	TRBJ2-3
CASGKWGVYEQYF	once	TRBV5-1	TRBJ2-7
CASSQLGGRGAQYF	NA	TRBV4-1	TRBJ2-5
CASSFEINTGELFF	NA	TRBV27	TRBJ2-2
CASSTGTSSPGELFF	NA	TRBV11-3	TRBJ2-2
CASSLEAGGNTQYF	NA	TRBV7-8	TRBJ2-3
CASSSTVFNTEAFF	NA	TRBV6-5	TRBJ1-1
CASSQAPGTSGGLSYNEQFF	NA	TRBV3-1/TRBV3-2	TRBJ2-1
CASSFSGQEGYGYTF	NA	TRBV5-1	TRBJ1-2
CASTIVGGTEAFF	NA	TRBV3-1/TRBV3-2	TRBJ1-1
CARSPPSDRAHGYTF	NA	TRBV5-3	TRBJ1-2
CASKAGGRETQYF	NA	TRBV11-2	TRBJ2-5
CASNQLTGAGNTIYF	NA	TRBV6-6	TRBJ1-3
CATSDSGTGKSFF	NA	TRBV24-1	TRBJ1-1
CASSLLSTSSYNEQFF	NA	TRBV6-5	TRBJ2-1
CASSNGQGGIQPQHF	NA	TRBV27	TRBJ1-5
CSVEARLGGNEQFF	once	TRBV29-1	TRBJ2-1
CASSPGQGNYEQYF	NA	TRBV5-1	TRBJ2-7
CASSQGSLYEQYF	NA	TRBV10-1	TRBJ2-7
CASSYSGTSGGSTDTQYF	NA	TRBV5-1	TRBJ2-3
CASSQTGSNQPQHF	NA	TRBV19	TRBJ1-5
CASSPPNQGTAGWDTQYF	NA	TRBV18	TRBJ2-3
CASSFETQYF	NA	TRBV7-9	TRBJ2-3
CASSGRFGDREVKTQYF	NA	TRBV25-1	TRBJ2-5
CASSQTDRDNYGYTF	NA	TRBV18	TRBJ1-2
CASSRGRDNEQFF	once	TRBV12-3/TRBV12-4	TRBJ2-1
CASSGPGQETQYF	NA	TRBV28	TRBJ2-5
CASSADRGNEQFF	NA	TRBV7-9	TRBJ2-1
CASSLAKGDTQYF	NA	TRBV7-9	TRBJ2-3
CASSRTIAGSSYNEQFF	once	TRBV5-1	TRBJ2-1
CASSPAGGGLLGYGYTF	NA	TRBV5-1	TRBJ1-2
CASLGLAGARDTQYF	NA	TRBV11-2	TRBJ2-3
CASSLDRGQAFF	NA	TRBV5-4	TRBJ1-1
CASRRQANTEAFF	NA	TRBV27	TRBJ1-1
CASSLIRTSEAFF	NA	TRBV7-3	TRBJ1-1
CASSLGRLYEQYF	NA	TRBV7-9	TRBJ2-7
CASSLSGVSNEQFF	NA	TRBV5-4	TRBJ2-1
CAISYQGNTEAFF	NA	TRBV10-3	TRBJ1-1
CASADSNSNQPQHF	NA	TRBV2	TRBJ1-5
CASSSGLAGGTETQYF	NA	TRBV5-4	TRBJ2-5
CASSVVGQANEQFF	NA	TRBV9	TRBJ2-1
CASSYGTNLQETQYF	NA	TRBV7-2	TRBJ2-5
CAWNGAGAKNTEAFF	NA	TRBV30	TRBJ1-1